The present entry profiles one T cell receptor beta chain with its context. Its antigen is unidentified. This sample is part of a study of shared clonotypes between healthy human individuals. Study in general: In total, the donors were a couple of women and three men aged 18 to 49. Study-level points and caveats: Clonotypes shared by all four sorted-subset donors had higher generation probabilities than non-shared clonotypes. The sharing of approximately 4.6% of naive CD4 clonotypes was seen across a handful of donors.

The CDR3 sequence is 16 residues long. V was pared by 4 bases and J by 6 bases, with 21 bases between. Germline V gene data show CDR1 as LGHNA and CDR2 as YNFKEQ. Generated by immunoSEQ multiplex PCR, the TCRdb table keeps only in-frame clones and is missing some. The sample shows a few million clones, approximately 93% of them seen only once. CD4+ cell separation produced CD45RA+ naive and CD45RA-negative memory subsets. The sequence came from a man aged 18 to 30 in good health. Some clones in this sample may be carry-over from other donors' samples. Input material: naive CD4+ T cells from PBMCs. Described subset: CD45RA+ positively selected. This chain connects TRBV4-2 to TRBJ1-2; no firm D call. Here the CDR3 reads CASSPPRAGSPHGYTF. Here the CDR3 DNA reads TGTGCCAGCAGCCCCCCGCGGGCGGGTTCCCCCCATGGCTACACCTTC.